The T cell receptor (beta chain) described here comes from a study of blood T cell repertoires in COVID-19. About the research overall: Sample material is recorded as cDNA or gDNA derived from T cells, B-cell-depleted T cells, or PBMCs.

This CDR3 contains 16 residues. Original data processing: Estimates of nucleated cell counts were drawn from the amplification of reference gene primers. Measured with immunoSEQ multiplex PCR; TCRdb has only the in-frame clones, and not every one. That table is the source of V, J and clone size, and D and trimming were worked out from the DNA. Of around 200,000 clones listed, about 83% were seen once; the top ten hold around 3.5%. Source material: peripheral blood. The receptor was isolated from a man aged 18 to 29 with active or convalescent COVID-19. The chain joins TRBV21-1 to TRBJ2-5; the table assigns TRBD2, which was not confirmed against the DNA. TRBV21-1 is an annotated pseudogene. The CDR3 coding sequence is TGTGCCAGGCGCTCAGGCGGGACTAGCGAATTAGAGACCCAGTACTTC. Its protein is CARRSGGTSELETQYF.